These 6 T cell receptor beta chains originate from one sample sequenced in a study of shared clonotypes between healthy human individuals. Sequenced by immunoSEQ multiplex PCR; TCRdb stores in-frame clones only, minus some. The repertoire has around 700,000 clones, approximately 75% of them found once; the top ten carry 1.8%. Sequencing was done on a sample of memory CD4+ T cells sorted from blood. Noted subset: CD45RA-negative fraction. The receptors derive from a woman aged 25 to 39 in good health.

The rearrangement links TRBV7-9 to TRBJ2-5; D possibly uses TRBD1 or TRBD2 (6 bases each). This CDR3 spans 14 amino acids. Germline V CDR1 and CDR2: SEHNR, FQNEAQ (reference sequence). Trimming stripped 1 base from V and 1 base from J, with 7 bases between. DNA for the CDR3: TGTGCCAGCAGCTTAGAGGGGGGCCAAGAGACCCAGTACTTC. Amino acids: CASSLEGGQETQYF.

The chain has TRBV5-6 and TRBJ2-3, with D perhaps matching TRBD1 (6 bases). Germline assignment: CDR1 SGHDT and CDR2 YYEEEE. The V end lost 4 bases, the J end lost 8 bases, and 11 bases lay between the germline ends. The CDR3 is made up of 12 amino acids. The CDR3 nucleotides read TGTGCCAGCAGCCCAGGACAGTTTACGCAGTATTTT. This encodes CASSPGQFTQYF.

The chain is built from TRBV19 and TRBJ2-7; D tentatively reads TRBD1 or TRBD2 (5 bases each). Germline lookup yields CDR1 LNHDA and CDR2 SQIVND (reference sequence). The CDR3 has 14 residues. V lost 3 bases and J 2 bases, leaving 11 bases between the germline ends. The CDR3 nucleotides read TGTGCCAGTAGTATCCCGGGACCGGCCTACGAGCAGTACTTC. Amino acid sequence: CASSIPGPAYEQYF.

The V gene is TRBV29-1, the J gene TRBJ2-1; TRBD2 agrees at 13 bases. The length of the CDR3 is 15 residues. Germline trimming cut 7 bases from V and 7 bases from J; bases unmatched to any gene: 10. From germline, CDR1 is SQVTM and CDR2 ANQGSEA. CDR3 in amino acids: CSARKPGLAGNEQFF. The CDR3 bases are TGCAGCGCCAGAAAACCGGGACTAGCGGGAAATGAGCAGTTCTTC.

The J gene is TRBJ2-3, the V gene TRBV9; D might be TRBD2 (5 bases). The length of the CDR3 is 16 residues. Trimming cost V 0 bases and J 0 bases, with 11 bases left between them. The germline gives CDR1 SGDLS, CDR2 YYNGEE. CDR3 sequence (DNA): TGTGCCAGCAGCGTAGTCACTGGCGGGAGCACAGATACGCAGTATTTT. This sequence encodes CASSVVTGGSTDTQYF.

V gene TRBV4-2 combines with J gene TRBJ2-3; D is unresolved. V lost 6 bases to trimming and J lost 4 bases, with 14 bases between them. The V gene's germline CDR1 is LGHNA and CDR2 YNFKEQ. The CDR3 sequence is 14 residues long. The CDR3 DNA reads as TGTGCCAGCAGTGCTGCCACAACTCCAGATACGCAGTATTTT. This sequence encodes CASSAATTPDTQYF.